These T cell receptor beta chains were read from a single sample in a study of identical twins. A single record per CDR3 protein comes from TCRdb applying MiXCR to the 5' RACE reads. Of 450,000 or so distinct CDR3 sequences listed, 14% are singletons. The same data also went into a second study, on yellow fever vaccine responses in identical twins.

The specimen was CD4+ T cells sorted from blood. Receptors were obtained from a woman aged 18-29 years in good health. The CDR3 runs from the conserved cysteine through the conserved F or W. A D gene is named only where the DNA matches it firmly. Size values are once, few and many counts, or a class for expanded clones, and some rows have none.

d_call	j_call	clone_size	v_call	cdr3_aa	cdr3_nt
TRBD2	TRBJ2-3	NA	TRBV19	CASSLAGTTTDTQYF	TGTGCCAGTAGTTTGGCAGGGACTACCACAGATACGCAGTATTTT
NA	TRBJ2-7	NA	TRBV6-5	CASRDTVAQYF	TGTGCCAGCAGAGATACAGTGGCGCAGTACTTC
TRBD2	TRBJ2-1	few	TRBV11-2	CASSQRTSGSVPWGRSEQFF	TGTGCCAGCAGCCAAAGGACTAGCGGGAGTGTCCCGTGGGGCAGGAGTGAGCAGTTCTTC
NA	TRBJ2-2	few	TRBV5-1	CASSPDVTLSTGELFF	TGCGCCAGCAGCCCCGACGTAACGCTTAGCACCGGGGAGCTGTTTTTT
NA	TRBJ1-5	NA	TRBV11-1	CASSLSIDGQPQHF	TGTGCCAGCAGCTTATCTATTGATGGTCAGCCCCAGCATTTT
NA	TRBJ2-4	NA	TRBV6-2/TRBV6-3	CATAGYSAKNIQYF	TGTGCAACCGCGGGATATTCGGCCAAAAACATTCAGTACTTC
TRBD1	TRBJ1-1	NA	TRBV6-2/TRBV6-3	CASSPTGKAEAFF	TGTGCCAGCAGCCCGACAGGGAAGGCTGAAGCTTTCTTT
NA	TRBJ2-5	NA	TRBV12-3/TRBV12-4	CASSLMRDQETQYF	TGTGCCAGCAGTTTAATGCGGGACCAAGAGACCCAGTACTTC
NA	TRBJ2-7	many	TRBV12-3/TRBV12-4	CASSSYPLSYEQYF	TGTGCCAGCAGTTCTTACCCCTTATCTTACGAGCAGTACTTC
NA	TRBJ2-3	few	TRBV12-3/TRBV12-4	CASSPETWTSTDTQYF	TGTGCCAGCAGTCCAGAAACATGGACTAGCACAGATACGCAGTATTTT
NA	TRBJ2-2	NA	TRBV19	CASSIQGWNTGELFF	TGTGCCAGTAGTATACAGGGGTGGAACACCGGGGAGCTGTTTTTT
NA	TRBJ2-3	many	TRBV5-1	CASSSPFTDTQYF	TGCGCCAGCAGCTCGCCGTTCACAGATACGCAGTATTTT
NA	TRBJ1-2	NA	TRBV25-1	CASKFGGRDEANYGYTF	TGTGCCAGCAAGTTTGGAGGCAGGGATGAAGCTAACTATGGCTACACCTTC
NA	TRBJ1-1	few	TRBV19	CASSIVRGTEAFF	TGTGCCAGTAGTATAGTACGGGGGACTGAAGCTTTCTTT
NA	TRBJ1-3	few	TRBV29-1	CSVAYSGNTIYF	TGCAGCGTTGCATACTCTGGAAACACCATATATTTT
TRBD1	TRBJ1-1	NA	TRBV20-1	CSASVAGGLYLDTEAFF	TGCAGTGCTAGTGTTGCAGGGGGCTTGTATCTGGACACTGAAGCTTTCTTT
NA	TRBJ2-2	NA	TRBV9	CASSVVMNTGELFF	TGTGCCAGCAGCGTAGTGATGAACACCGGGGAGCTGTTTTTT
NA	TRBJ2-7	NA	TRBV9	CASSVEPHSYEQYF	TGTGCCAGCAGCGTTGAGCCCCACTCCTACGAGCAGTACTTC
NA	TRBJ2-3	NA	TRBV5-1	CASSLVGTSGDTQYF	TGCGCCAGCAGCTTGGTCGGGACTTCCGGGGATACGCAGTATTTT
TRBD1	TRBJ2-3	NA	TRBV28	CASSLDRGQDTQYF	TGTGCCAGCAGCCTGGACAGGGGGCAAGATACGCAGTATTTT
NA	TRBJ2-3	NA	TRBV28	CASRATGFTDTQYF	TGTGCCAGCAGGGCGACAGGTTTCACAGATACGCAGTATTTT
TRBD2	TRBJ2-1	NA	TRBV20-1	CSAYSGELRYEQFF	TGCAGTGCCTATAGCGGGGAGCTTCGCTATGAGCAGTTCTTC
TRBD2	TRBJ2-7	NA	TRBV3-1	CASSPTGTSGRHEQYF	TGTGCCAGCAGTCCGACCGGGACTAGCGGGAGGCACGAGCAGTACTTC
NA	TRBJ2-3	few	TRBV3-1	CASSLLALADTQYF	TGTGCCAGCAGCCTACTAGCATTGGCAGATACGCAGTATTTT
NA	TRBJ1-3	NA	TRBV20-1	CSACNRAGNTIYF	TGCAGTGCGTGTAACAGGGCTGGAAACACCATATATTTT
NA	TRBJ2-5	many	TRBV5-1	CASSLTGETQYF	TGCGCCAGCAGCTTGACAGGGGAGACCCAGTACTTC
TRBD2	TRBJ2-2	NA	TRBV3-1	CASSLGLASTGELFF	TGTGCCAGCAGCCTGGGACTAGCAAGCACCGGGGAGCTGTTTTTT
NA	TRBJ2-7	many	TRBV7-2	CASSLRETSYEQYF	TGTGCCAGCAGCTTAAGGGAAACGAGCTACGAGCAGTACTTC
NA	TRBJ2-7	few	TRBV6-1	CASTPSYVEQYF	TGTGCCAGCACCCCGTCCTATGTGGAGCAGTACTTC
TRBD2	TRBJ2-7	NA	TRBV3-1	CASSQGWSGGVSSYEQYF	TGTGCCAGCAGCCAAGGTTGGAGCGGGGGGGTAAGCTCCTACGAGCAGTACTTC